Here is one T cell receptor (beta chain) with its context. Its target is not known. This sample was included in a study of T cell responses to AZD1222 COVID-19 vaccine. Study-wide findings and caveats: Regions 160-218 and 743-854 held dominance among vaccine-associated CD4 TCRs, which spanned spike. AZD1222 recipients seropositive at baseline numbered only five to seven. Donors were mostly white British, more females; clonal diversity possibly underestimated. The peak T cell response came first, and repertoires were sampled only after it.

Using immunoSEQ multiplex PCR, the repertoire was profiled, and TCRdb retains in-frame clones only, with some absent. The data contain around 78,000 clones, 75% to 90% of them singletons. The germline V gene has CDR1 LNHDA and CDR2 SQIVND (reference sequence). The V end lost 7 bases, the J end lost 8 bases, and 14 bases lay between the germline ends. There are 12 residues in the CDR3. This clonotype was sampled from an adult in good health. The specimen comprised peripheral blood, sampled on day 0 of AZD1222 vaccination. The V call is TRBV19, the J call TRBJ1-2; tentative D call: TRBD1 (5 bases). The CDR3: CASTWGGTGYTF. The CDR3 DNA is TGTGCCAGTACCTGGGGTGGGACCGGCTACACCTTC.